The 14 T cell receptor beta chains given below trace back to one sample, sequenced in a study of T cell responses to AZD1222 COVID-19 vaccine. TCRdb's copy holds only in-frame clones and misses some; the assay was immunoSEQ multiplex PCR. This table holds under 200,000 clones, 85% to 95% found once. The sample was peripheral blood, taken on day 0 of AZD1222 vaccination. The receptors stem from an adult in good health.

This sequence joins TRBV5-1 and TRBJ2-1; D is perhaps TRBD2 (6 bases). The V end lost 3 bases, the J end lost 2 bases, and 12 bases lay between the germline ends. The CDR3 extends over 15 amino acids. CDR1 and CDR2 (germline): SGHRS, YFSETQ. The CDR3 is CASSYLSGAYNEQFF. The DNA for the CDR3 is TGCGCCAGCAGCTACCTATCGGGGGCCTACAATGAGCAGTTCTTC.

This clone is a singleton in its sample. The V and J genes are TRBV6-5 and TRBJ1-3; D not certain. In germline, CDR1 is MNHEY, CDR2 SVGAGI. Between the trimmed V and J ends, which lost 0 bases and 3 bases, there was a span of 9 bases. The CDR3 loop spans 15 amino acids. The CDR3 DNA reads TGTGCCAGCAGTTACTCGGACGCCCTTGGAAACACCATATATTTT. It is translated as CASSYSDALGNTIYF.

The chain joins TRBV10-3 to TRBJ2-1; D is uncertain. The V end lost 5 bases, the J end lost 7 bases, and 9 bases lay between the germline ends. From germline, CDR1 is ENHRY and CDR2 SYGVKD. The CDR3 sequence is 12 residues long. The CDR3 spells CAISMTPNEQFF. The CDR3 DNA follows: TGTGCCATCAGTATGACCCCTAATGAGCAGTTCTTC.

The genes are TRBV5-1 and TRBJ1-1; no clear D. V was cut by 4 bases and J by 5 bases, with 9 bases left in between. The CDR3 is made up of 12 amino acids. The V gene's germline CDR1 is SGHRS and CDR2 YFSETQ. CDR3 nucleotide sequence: TGCGCCAGCAGCGGGCTAAGGACTGAAGCTTTCTTT. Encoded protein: CASSGLRTEAFF.

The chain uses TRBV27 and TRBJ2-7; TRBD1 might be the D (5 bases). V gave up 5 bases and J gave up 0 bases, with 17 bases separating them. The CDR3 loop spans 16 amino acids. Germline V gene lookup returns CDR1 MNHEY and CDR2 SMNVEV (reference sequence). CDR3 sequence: CASSPRWGGNSYEQYF. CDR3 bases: TGTGCCAGCAGTCCCCGCTGGGGCGGCAACTCCTACGAGCAGTACTTC.

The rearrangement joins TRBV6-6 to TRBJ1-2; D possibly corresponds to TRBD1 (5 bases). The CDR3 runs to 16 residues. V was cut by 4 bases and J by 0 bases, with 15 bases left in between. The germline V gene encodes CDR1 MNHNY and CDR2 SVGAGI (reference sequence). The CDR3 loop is CASSSGRQGTNYGYTF. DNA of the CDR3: TGTGCCAGCAGTTCAGGCAGGCAGGGTACTAACTATGGCTACACCTTC.

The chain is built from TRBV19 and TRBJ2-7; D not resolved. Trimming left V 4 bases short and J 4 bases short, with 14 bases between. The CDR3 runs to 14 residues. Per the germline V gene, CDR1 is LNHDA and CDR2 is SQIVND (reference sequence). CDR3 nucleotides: TGTGCCAGTAGTACTCTGGGCCCCAGATACGAGCAGTACTTC. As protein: CASSTLGPRYEQYF.

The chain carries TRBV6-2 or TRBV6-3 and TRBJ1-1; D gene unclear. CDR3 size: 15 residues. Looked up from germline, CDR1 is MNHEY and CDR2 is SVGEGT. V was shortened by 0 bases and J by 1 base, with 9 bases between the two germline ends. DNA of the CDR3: TGTGCCAGCAGTTACTCTCCGGGATCGAACACTGAAGCTTTCTTT. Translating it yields CASSYSPGSNTEAFF.

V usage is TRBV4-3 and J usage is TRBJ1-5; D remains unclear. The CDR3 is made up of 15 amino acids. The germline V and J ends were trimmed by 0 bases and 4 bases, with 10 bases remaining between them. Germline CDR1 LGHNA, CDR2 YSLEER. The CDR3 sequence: CASSQDATVNQPQHF. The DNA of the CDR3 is TGCGCCAGCAGCCAAGACGCCACGGTGAATCAGCCCCAGCATTTT.

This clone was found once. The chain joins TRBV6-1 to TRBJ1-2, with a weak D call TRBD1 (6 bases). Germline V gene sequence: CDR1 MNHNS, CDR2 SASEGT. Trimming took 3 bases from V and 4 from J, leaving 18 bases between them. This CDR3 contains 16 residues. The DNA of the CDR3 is TGTGCCAGCAGTGATCCAGGGGACCCGAATTTCTATGGCTACACCTTC. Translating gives CASSDPGDPNFYGYTF.

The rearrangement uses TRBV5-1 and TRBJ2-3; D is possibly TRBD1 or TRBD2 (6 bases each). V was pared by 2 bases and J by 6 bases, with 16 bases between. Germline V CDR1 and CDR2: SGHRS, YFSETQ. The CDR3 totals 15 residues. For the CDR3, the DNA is TGCGCCAGCAGCTTTCGACAGGCGGGGTCGGATACGCAGTATTTT. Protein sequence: CASSFRQAGSDTQYF.

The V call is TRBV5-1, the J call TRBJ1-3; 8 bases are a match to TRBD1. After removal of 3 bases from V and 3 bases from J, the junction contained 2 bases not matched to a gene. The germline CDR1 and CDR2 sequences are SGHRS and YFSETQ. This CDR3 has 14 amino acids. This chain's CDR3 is CASSSGQGGNTIYF. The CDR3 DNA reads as TGCGCCAGCAGCTCCGGACAGGGTGGAAACACCATATATTTT. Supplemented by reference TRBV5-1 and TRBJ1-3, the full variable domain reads KAGVTQTPRYLIKTRGQQVTLSCSPISGHRSVSWYQQTPGQGLQFLFEYFSETQRNKGNFPGRFSGRQFSNSRSEMNVSTLELGDSALYLCASSSGQGGNTIYFGEGSWLTVV.

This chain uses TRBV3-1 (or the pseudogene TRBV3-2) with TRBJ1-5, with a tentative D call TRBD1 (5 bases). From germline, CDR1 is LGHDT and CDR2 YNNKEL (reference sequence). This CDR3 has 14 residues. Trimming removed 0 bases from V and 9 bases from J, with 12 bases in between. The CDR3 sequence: CASSQEGGLGPQHF. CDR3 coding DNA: TGTGCCAGCAGCCAAGAGGGGGGACTGGGGCCCCAGCATTTT.

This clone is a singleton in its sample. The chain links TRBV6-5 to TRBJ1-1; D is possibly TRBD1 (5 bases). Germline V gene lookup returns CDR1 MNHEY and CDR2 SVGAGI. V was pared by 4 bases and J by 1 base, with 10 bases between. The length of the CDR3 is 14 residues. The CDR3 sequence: CASSSGPRNTEAFF. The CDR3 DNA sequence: TGTGCCAGCAGTTCGGGACCGCGGAACACTGAAGCTTTCTTT.